One and the same sample provided the 5 T cell receptor beta chains below, sequenced in a study of T cell responses to AZD1222 COVID-19 vaccine. Generated by immunoSEQ multiplex PCR, the TCRdb table keeps only in-frame clones and is missing some. The repertoire holds tens of thousands of clones, with 89% as singletons. The material sequenced was peripheral blood, taken 28 days after the second AZD1222 dose. The receptors were gathered from an adult who received the AZD1222 COVID-19 vaccine.

The chain recombines TRBV10-3 with TRBJ1-5; D remains unclear. The germline gives CDR1 ENHRY, CDR2 SYGVKD. The CDR3 runs to 14 residues. V was clipped by 3 bases and J by 7 bases, with 13 bases between them. The CDR3 region is CAISDSLREQPQHF. The CDR3 nucleotides are TGTGCCATCAGTGATTCGTTAAGGGAACAGCCCCAGCATTTT.

This chain joins TRBV11-2 and TRBJ1-4; 8 bases match TRBD1. The V gene's germline CDR1 is SGHAT and CDR2 FQNNGV. Trimming at V came to 3 bases and at J to 8 bases, leaving 8 bases not matched to a gene. This CDR3 region has 15 residues. CDR3 coding DNA: TGTGCCAGCAGCTTGGATGGGGCAGGGGGCGAAAAACTGTTTTTT. Its translation is CASSLDGAGGEKLFF. The full variable domain, with the rest looked up from reference TRBV11-2 and TRBJ1-4, is EAGVAQSPRYKIIEKRQSVAFWCNPISGHATLYWYQQILGQGPKLLIQFQNNGVVDDSQLPKDRFSAERLKGVDSTLKIQPAKLEDSAVYLCASSLDGAGGEKLFFGSGTQLSVL.

V usage is TRBV7-2 and J usage is TRBJ2-2; 8 nucleotides line up with TRBD2. Germline V gene data show CDR1 as SGHTA and CDR2 as FQGNSA. This CDR3 has 16 residues. V lost 4 bases to trimming and J lost 4 bases; unmatched junction nucleotides: 8. In DNA form, the CDR3 reads TGTGCCAGCAGCTCATACGGGGGGGCCAGCACCGGGGAGCTGTTTTTT. This gives the protein CASSSYGGASTGELFF.

The rearrangement links TRBV19 to TRBJ1-5, with TRBD1 as a possible D gene (6 bases). CDR1 and CDR2 from the germline V gene are LNHDA and SQIVND (reference sequence). This CDR3 is 14 amino acids long. Trimming cost V 5 bases and J 4 bases, with 12 bases left between them. The CDR3 loop reads CASSVTGSNQPQHF. Written as DNA, the CDR3 is TGTGCCAGTAGTGTAACAGGGTCGAATCAGCCCCAGCATTTT.

This CDR3 reads CSAGSGVGFF. The CDR3 region has the DNA TGCAGCGCAGGTTCCGGTGTAGGGTTCTTC. The chain joins TRBV20-1 to TRBJ2-1; D uncertain. This CDR3 is 10 amino acids long. Germline V CDR1 and CDR2: DFQATT, SNEGSKA (reference sequence).